One and the same sample provided the 24 T cell receptor beta chains below, sequenced in a study of chemoradiotherapy in HPV16-positive cancers. Clones were sequenced by immunoSEQ multiplex PCR, and TCRdb holds only the in-frame ones, with some missing. The data show about 66,000 clones, 88% seen once. Specimen: blood, collected from a patient who underwent chemoradiotherapy. These receptors all come from a human donor with HPV-associated anogenital cancer.

This chain joins TRBV2 and TRBJ1-6; 7 bases agree with TRBD1. Trimming took 6 bases from V and 10 from J; bases not matched to a gene: 6. The CDR3 runs 13 residues. Germline assignment: CDR1 SNHLY and CDR2 FYNNEI. The chain's CDR3 is CASRIDRDSPLHF. The CDR3 coding sequence is TGTGCCAGCAGGATAGACAGGGACTCACCCCTCCACTTT.

The chain employs TRBV9 and TRBJ2-1; 11 bases map to TRBD2. Germline CDR1 SGDLS, CDR2 YYNGEE. This CDR3 spans 17 amino acids. J gave up 5 bases and V 4 bases, and 11 bases lay outside the gene matches. CDR3 bases: TGTGCCAGCAGCCCTAGACTAGCGGGGAGGTTGGACAATGAGCAGTTCTTC. Protein sequence: CASSPRLAGRLDNEQFF.

The chain uses TRBV10-3 and TRBJ1-5, with no clear D. V lost 2 bases to trimming and J lost 0 bases, with 8 bases between them. The length of the CDR3 is 15 residues. CDR1 and CDR2 from the germline V gene are ENHRY and SYGVKD. The DNA for the CDR3 is TGTGCCATCAGTGAGACACCCATTAGCAATCAGCCCCAGCATTTT. It codes for CAISETPISNQPQHF.

V is TRBV5-4 and J is TRBJ1-2; 7 bases fit TRBD1. V was clipped by 0 bases and J by 4 bases; unmatched bases: 3. CDR1 SGHNT and CDR2 YYREEE come from the germline V gene (reference sequence). This CDR3 is built from 14 residues. As DNA, the CDR3 is TGTGCCAGCAGCTTGGAAGGGGGCCCCTATGGCTACACCTTC. The encoded protein is CASSLEGGPYGYTF.

As for this clone: The same CDR3 arises from other DNA sequences in this sample as well. The chain joins TRBV5-1 to TRBJ1-1; 8 nucleotides align to TRBD1. Germline V gives CDR1 SGHRS, CDR2 YFSETQ. V trimming: 4 bases; J trimming: 4 bases; junction bases outside the gene matches: 6. The length of the CDR3 is 14 residues. The CDR3: CASSLGTGGTEAFF. As DNA, the CDR3 is TGCGCCAGCAGCCTTGGGACAGGCGGCACTGAAGCTTTCTTT.

The rearrangement links TRBV11-3 to TRBJ2-7, with D perhaps TRBD2 (7 bases). CDR3 length equals 13 residues. The V gene lost 1 base and the J gene lost 6 bases, with 10 bases spanning the gap. Germline CDR1 and CDR2: SGHNT and YENEEA. The CDR3 sequence is CASSLGGGREQYF. Here the CDR3 DNA reads TGTGCCAGCAGCTTAGGGGGGGGCCGCGAGCAGTACTTC.

This clone has only a few counts. This sequence joins TRBV10-2 and TRBJ1-3; D remains unclear. The CDR3 has 15 residues. Trimming left V 4 bases short and J 0 bases short, with 10 bases between. Germline V gives CDR1 WSHSY, CDR2 SAAADI. CDR3 DNA: TGCGCCAGCAGTGCACTAGGAGACTCTGGAAACACCATATATTTT. Protein product: CASSALGDSGNTIYF.

The genes are TRBV28 and TRBJ2-5; 15 bases are shared with TRBD2. The CDR3 runs 17 residues. CDR1 and CDR2 (germline): MDHEN, SYDVKM. The trim removed 5 bases at V and 4 bases at J, leaving 8 bases unmatched. The CDR3 reads CASSRRGTSGRLETQYF. The CDR3 DNA reads as TGTGCCAGCAGTAGGAGGGGGACTAGCGGGAGGTTAGAGACCCAGTACTTC.

The rearrangement joins TRBV15 to TRBJ2-1; TRBD1 matches at 10 bases. Looked up from germline, CDR1 is LNHNV and CDR2 is YYDKDF (reference sequence). Trimming cost V 0 bases and J 5 bases; bases outside gene matches: 7. The CDR3 contains 17 residues. CDR3: CATSRDLGTGVNNEQFF. CDR3 nucleotides: TGTGCCACCAGCAGAGATCTAGGGACAGGGGTAAACAATGAGCAGTTCTTC.

Points on this clone: The same CDR3 arises from other DNA sequences in this sample as well. The chain carries TRBV5-1 and TRBJ2-1, with TRBD2 matching over 14 bases. The CDR3 totals 17 residues. CDR1 is SGHRS and CDR2 is YFSETQ in the germline V gene. The V gene end was trimmed by 4 bases and the J gene end by 3 bases; junction bases not matched to a gene: 6. CDR3: CASSTGTSGSFYNEQFF. The CDR3 DNA sequence: TGCGCCAGCAGCACTGGGACTAGCGGGAGCTTCTACAATGAGCAGTTCTTC.

This clone has only one observation. The chain combines TRBV5-6 with TRBJ1-4; unclear D gene. The V end was cut by 1 base, the J end by 3 bases, with 13 bases between. The CDR3 is 16 amino acids. CDR1 SGHDT and CDR2 YYEEEE come from the germline V gene. CDR3 bases: TGTGCCAGCAGCTTGTTTTTGGCGACCTCTAATGAAAAACTGTTTTTT. Protein sequence: CASSLFLATSNEKLFF.

This clone was detected only once. The chain employs TRBV7-8 and TRBJ1-5; D unresolved. From germline, CDR1 is SGHVS and CDR2 FQNEAQ. Deletions cut 6 bases from V and 0 bases from J, with 9 bases between. The CDR3 spans 14 residues. CDR3 bases: TGTGCCAGCAGACTCGGAAATAGCAATCAGCCCCAGCATTTT. This gives the protein CASRLGNSNQPQHF. Drawing the rest from reference TRBV7-8 and TRBJ1-5, the complete variable domain is GAGVSQSPRYKVAKRGQDVALRCDPISGHVSLFWYQQALGQGPEFLTYFQNEAQLDKSGLPSDRFFAERPEGSVSTLKIQRTQQEDSAVYLCASRLGNSNQPQHFGDGTRLSIL.

V and J are TRBV27 and TRBJ1-5; 10 nucleotides line up with TRBD1. This CDR3 has 16 amino acids. V lost 6 bases, J lost 6 bases, and 11 bases stayed unmatched. CDR1 and CDR2 (germline): MNHEY, SMNVEV (reference sequence). The chain's CDR3 is CASSYLGQGIGQPQHF. The CDR3 DNA reads TGTGCCAGCAGCTACTTGGGACAGGGGATAGGTCAGCCCCAGCATTTT.

The chain joins TRBV7-9 to TRBJ2-7; 8 nucleotides line up with TRBD1. With V trimmed by 5 bases and J by 0 bases, 9 bases remained unmatched. The CDR3 covers 16 residues. Germline-derived CDR1 and CDR2 are SEHNR and FQNEAQ (reference sequence). CDR3 amino acids: CASSRGQGKSSYEQYF. The DNA for the CDR3 is TGTGCCAGCAGCCGAGGACAGGGAAAGAGCTCCTACGAGCAGTACTTC.

CDR3 amino acids: CASSLGLAGVDTQYF. The CDR3 DNA follows: TGTGCCAGCAGCCTGGGACTAGCGGGGGTCGATACGCAGTATTTT. The genes are TRBV6-5 and TRBJ2-3, with TRBD2 matching over 14 bases. From germline, CDR1 is MNHEY and CDR2 SVGAGI. Trimming took 6 bases from V and 6 from J; bases not matched to a gene: 5. The CDR3 has 15 residues.

The V call is TRBV27, the J call TRBJ1-2; a weak D match, TRBD1 (6 bases). The CDR3 covers 13 residues. Germline CDR1 and CDR2: MNHEY and SMNVEV (reference sequence). Trimming removed 6 bases at V and 1 base at J, with 9 bases between. CDR3 nucleotide sequence: TGTGCCAGCAGCCGAGGGGGTAACTATGGCTACACCTTC. This codes for CASSRGGNYGYTF.

The gene calls are TRBV14 and TRBJ1-6; 8 bases match TRBD1. V lost 1 base to trimming and J lost 3 bases; unmatched junction nucleotides: 5. The length of the CDR3 is 17 residues. Germline V gene sequence: CDR1 SGHDN, CDR2 FVKESK. CDR3 nucleotide sequence: TGTGCCAGCAGCCAAGTATCAACAGGGGGCTATAATTCACCCCTCCACTTT. Encoded protein: CASSQVSTGGYNSPLHF. The variable domain in full, completed from reference TRBV14 and TRBJ1-6, reads EAGVTQFPSHSVIEKGQTVTLRCDPISGHDNLYWYRRVMGKEIKFLLHFVKESKQDESGMPNNRFLAERTGGTYSTLKVQPAELEDSGVYFCASSQVSTGGYNSPLHFGNGTRLTVT.

This clone has a single count. The rearrangement links TRBV19 to TRBJ2-1; D call uncertain. The CDR3 consists of 11 residues. CDR1 is LNHDA, CDR2 SQIVND, per germline (reference sequence). Trimming left V 6 bases short and J 6 bases short, with 6 bases between. The CDR3 DNA is TGTGCCAGTAGCACCTTCAATGAGCAGTTCTTC. Translated: CASSTFNEQFF.

In DNA, the CDR3 is TGTGCCATCGATGGAGGGGCGAACACCGGGGAGCTGTTTTTT. Residues: CAIDGGANTGELFF. The chain uses TRBV10-3 and TRBJ2-2, with a weak D call TRBD2 (6 bases). Germline CDR1 ENHRY, CDR2 SYGVKD. The CDR3 spans 14 residues. Trimming left V 8 bases short and J 0 bases short, with 10 bases between.

This clone was seen only once. The rearrangement joins TRBV5-1 to TRBJ1-3; D gene unclear. V was shortened by 0 bases and J by 0 bases, with 10 bases between the two germline ends. The CDR3 loop spans 16 amino acids. Germline V lookup: CDR1 SGHRS, CDR2 YFSETQ. The CDR3: CASSLDSVGSGNTIYF. CDR3 coding DNA: TGCGCCAGCAGCTTGGACTCGGTAGGCTCTGGAAACACCATATATTTT.

The chain combines TRBV7-3 with TRBJ1-2; D perhaps matches TRBD1 (6 bases). Germline V gene sequence: CDR1 SGHTA, CDR2 FQGTGA. The CDR3 consists of 14 residues. Trimming pared 4 bases from V and 5 bases from J, leaving 14 bases between. The CDR3 DNA reads as TGTGCCAGCAGCTCCCAGGCGACAGGATATGGCTACACCTTC. This gives the protein CASSSQATGYGYTF.

CDR3 protein: CASTGGRNTGELFF. Written as DNA, the CDR3 is TGTGCCAGCACGGGGGGGAGAAATACCGGGGAGCTGTTTTTT. The rearrangement joins TRBV9 to TRBJ2-2, with 8 bases identical to TRBD2. J gave up 5 bases and V 6 bases, and 6 bases lay outside the gene matches. The CDR3 covers 14 residues. Per germline, CDR1 SGDLS and CDR2 YYNGEE.

V usage is TRBV19 and J usage is TRBJ1-5, with D perhaps TRBD1 (5 bases). The CDR3 covers 16 residues. From germline, CDR1 is LNHDA and CDR2 SQIVND (reference sequence). V was shortened by 3 bases and J by 2 bases, with 14 bases between the two germline ends. The CDR3 reads CASSIGGGRGNQPQHF. In nucleotides, the CDR3 is TGTGCCAGTAGTATTGGTGGGGGACGGGGCAATCAGCCCCAGCATTTT. Looking up the rest from reference TRBV19 and TRBJ1-5 gives the full variable domain: DGGITQSPKYLFRKEGQNVTLSCEQNLNHDAMYWYRQDPGQGLRLIYYSQIVNDFQKGDIAEGYSVSREKKESFPLTVTSAQKNPTAFYLCASSIGGGRGNQPQHFGDGTRLSIL.

The chain is built from TRBV19 and TRBJ2-7; perhaps D is TRBD1 or TRBD2 (5 bases each). Germline-derived CDR1 and CDR2 are LNHDA and SQIVND (reference sequence). The CDR3 is 15 amino acids. V was pared by 5 bases and J by 2 bases, with 16 bases between. The DNA for the CDR3 is TGTGCCAGTAGTTTAAGGTGGGACGGACCCTACGAGCAGTACTTC. Translation: CASSLRWDGPYEQYF.